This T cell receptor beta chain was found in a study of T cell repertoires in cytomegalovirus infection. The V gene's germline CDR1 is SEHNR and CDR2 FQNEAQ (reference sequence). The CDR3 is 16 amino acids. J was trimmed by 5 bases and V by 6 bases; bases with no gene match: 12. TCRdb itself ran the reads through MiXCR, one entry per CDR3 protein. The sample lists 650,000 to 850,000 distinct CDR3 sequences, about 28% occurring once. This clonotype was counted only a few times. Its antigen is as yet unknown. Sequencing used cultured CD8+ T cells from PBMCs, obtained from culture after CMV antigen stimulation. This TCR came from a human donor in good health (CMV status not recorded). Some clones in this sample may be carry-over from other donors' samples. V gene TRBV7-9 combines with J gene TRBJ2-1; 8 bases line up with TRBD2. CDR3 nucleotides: TGTGCCAGCAGAATTCCCGGGGGGGCGGACCACAATGAGCAGTTCTTC. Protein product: CASRIPGGADHNEQFF.